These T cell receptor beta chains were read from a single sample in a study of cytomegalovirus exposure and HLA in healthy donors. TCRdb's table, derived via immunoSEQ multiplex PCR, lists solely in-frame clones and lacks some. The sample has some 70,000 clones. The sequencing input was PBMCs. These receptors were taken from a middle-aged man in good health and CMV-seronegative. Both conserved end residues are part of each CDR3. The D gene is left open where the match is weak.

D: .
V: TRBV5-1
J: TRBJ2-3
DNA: TGCGCCAGCAGCTTGTTCGAACTAGGTGCAGATACGCAGTATTTT
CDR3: CASSLFELGADTQYF

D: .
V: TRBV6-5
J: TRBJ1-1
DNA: TGTGCCAGCACCAGGGGACGGGAAGCTTTCTTT
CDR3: CASTRGREAFF

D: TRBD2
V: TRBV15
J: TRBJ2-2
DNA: TGTGCCACCAGCAGATCTCGGGGACTAGCGGGAGGGAACACCGGGGAGCTGTTTTTT
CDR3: CATSRSRGLAGGNTGELFF

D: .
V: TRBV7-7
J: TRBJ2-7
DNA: TGTGCTAGCAGCTTAGCGCCGAGGGGACTTTTAGACGAGCAGTACTTC
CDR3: CASSLAPRGLLDEQYF

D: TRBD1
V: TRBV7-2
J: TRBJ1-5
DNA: TGTGCCAGCAGCTTAGGACAGGGCGGAGGGGAGCCCCAGCATTTT
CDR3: CASSLGQGGGEPQHF

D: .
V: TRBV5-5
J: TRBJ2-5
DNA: TGTGCCAGCAGCTTGGCCCCAGGGTGGGAGACCCAGTACTTC
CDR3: CASSLAPGWETQYF

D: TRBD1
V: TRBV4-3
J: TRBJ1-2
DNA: TGCGCCAGCAGCCATTTGGGACAGGCCGACCCTTATGGCTACACCTTC
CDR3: CASSHLGQADPYGYTF

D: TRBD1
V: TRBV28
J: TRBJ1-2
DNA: TGTGCCAGCAGTTTATCCCAGGGGGCAAGGGGCTACACCTTC
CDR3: CASSLSQGARGYTF

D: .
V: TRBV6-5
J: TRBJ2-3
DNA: TGTGCCAGCAGCCAAACATCAGATACGCAGTATTTT
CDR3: CASSQTSDTQYF

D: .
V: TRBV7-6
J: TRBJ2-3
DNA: TGTGCCAGCCAGGGCACAGATACGCAGTATTTT
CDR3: CASQGTDTQYF

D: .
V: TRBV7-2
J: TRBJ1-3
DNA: TGTGCCAGCAGCTTGAGGTCGGGAAACACCATATATTTT
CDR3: CASSLRSGNTIYF

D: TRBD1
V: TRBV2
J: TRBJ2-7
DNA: TGTGCCAGCAGTGCCCTGGGACAGGCGAGCGAGCAGTACTTC
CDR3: CASSALGQASEQYF

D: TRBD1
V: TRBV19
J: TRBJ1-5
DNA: TGTGCCAGTAGTGGACAGGGAGCTGGGGCCCAGCATTTT
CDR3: CASSGQGAGAQHF

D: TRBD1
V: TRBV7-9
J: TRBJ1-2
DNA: TGTGCCAGCGTCTCTTCGGGACAGGCTTGGGGCTACACCTTC
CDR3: CASVSSGQAWGYTF

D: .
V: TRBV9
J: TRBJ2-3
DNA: TGTGCCAGCAGCGTAGTCGCAGGTTACACAGATACGCAGTATTTT
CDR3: CASSVVAGYTDTQYF

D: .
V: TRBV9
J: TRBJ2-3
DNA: TGTGCCAGCAGCGTAAACCCCCAGGGGCGGGAGCCCGGCACAGATACGCAGTATTTT
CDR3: CASSVNPQGREPGTDTQYF

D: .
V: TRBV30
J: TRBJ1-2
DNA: TGTGCCTGGAGGAACTCCGGGACAAACCCGCCGGGTGGCTACACCTTC
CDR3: CAWRNSGTNPPGGYTF

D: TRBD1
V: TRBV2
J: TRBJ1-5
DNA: TGTGCCAGCAGCCAGGACAGGAACAATCAGCCCCAGCATTTT
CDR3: CASSQDRNNQPQHF

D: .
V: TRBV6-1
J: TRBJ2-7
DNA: TGTGCCAGCAGTGACCGGGTAGAGGCAGACTACGAGCAGTACTTC
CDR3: CASSDRVEADYEQYF

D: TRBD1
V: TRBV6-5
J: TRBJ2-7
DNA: TGTGCCAGCAGTTACTCGCGGACAGGATACTACGAGCAGTACTTC
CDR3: CASSYSRTGYYEQYF

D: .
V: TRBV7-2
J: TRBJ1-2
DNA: TGTGCCAGCAGCTTAGCGATCCAGGATTTTAACTATGGCTACACCTTC
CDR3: CASSLAIQDFNYGYTF

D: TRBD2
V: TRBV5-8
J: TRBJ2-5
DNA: TGTGCCAGCAGCTCAGCTAGCGGGAGCTTCGAGACCCAGTACTTC
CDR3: CASSSASGSFETQYF

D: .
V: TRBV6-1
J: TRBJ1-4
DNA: TGTGCCAGCAGTATTCCGGGTCCAACTAATGAAAAACTGTTTTTT
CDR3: CASSIPGPTNEKLFF

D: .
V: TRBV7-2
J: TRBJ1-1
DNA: TGTGCCAGCAGTTCTCCAGGGTTCGGTGACACTGAAGCTTTCTTT
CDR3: CASSSPGFGDTEAFF

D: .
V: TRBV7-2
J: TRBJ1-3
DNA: TGTGCCAGCAGCCACGACGGGTTCGAAAACACCATATATTTT
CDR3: CASSHDGFENTIYF

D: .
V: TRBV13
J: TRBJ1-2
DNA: TGTGCCAGCAGCACCTGGACAGCGTACTATGGCTACACCTTC
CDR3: CASSTWTAYYGYTF

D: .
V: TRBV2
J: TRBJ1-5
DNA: TGTGCCAGTAACGGTAATTCAGGGGTAGGGTCCCAGCATTTT
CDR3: CASNGNSGVGSQHF

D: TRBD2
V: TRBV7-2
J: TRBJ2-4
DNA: TGTGCCAGCAGCTCGACCCCCGGGACTAGCGGGGGACCAAAAAACATTCAGTACTTC
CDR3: CASSSTPGTSGGPKNIQYF